The 28 T cell receptor beta chains below were found in one sample sequenced in a study of OX40 agonist ivuxolimab in advanced cancers. TCRdb's copy holds only in-frame clones and misses some; the assay was immunoSEQ multiplex PCR. The sample holds around 91,000 clones, about 91% seen once. The sample consisted of CD4+ or CD8+ T cells sorted from blood, taken in a trial of the OX40 agonist ivuxolimab. Receptor source: an adult with an advanced solid tumor such as melanoma, head and neck, liver or kidney cancer.

This clone has only a few counts. The V and J genes are TRBV29-1 and TRBJ2-1; the match to TRBD2 covers 8 bases. CDR3 length equals 14 residues. Germline CDR1 SQVTM, CDR2 ANQGSEA. Unmatched junction bases numbered 8, after V lost 2 bases and J lost 8 bases. The CDR3 sequence: CSVENAGGADEQFF. The CDR3 DNA sequence: TGCAGCGTTGAAAACGCGGGAGGAGCCGATGAGCAGTTCTTC.

This chain uses TRBV5-4 with TRBJ2-2, with 10 bases that match TRBD1. Germline lookup yields CDR1 SGHNT and CDR2 YYREEE (reference sequence). Germline trimming cut 3 bases from V and 4 bases from J; bases unmatched to any gene: 3. This CDR3 contains 15 residues. The CDR3 reads CASSSRDRGTGELFF. CDR3 nucleotides: TGTGCCAGCAGCTCCCGGGACAGGGGCACCGGGGAGCTGTTTTTT.

The chain uses TRBV18 and TRBJ2-1, with TRBD2 matching over 7 bases. The J segment lost 6 bases and the V segment lost 8 bases, leaving 13 bases of the junction unmatched. Germline lookup yields CDR1 KGHSH and CDR2 LQKENI. The CDR3 is made up of 15 amino acids. Here the CDR3 DNA reads TGTGCCAGCGGACCTTCTAGCGGTACGGGCAATGAGCAGTTCTTC. Protein: CASGPSSGTGNEQFF.

The count of this clone is one. The chain carries TRBV15 and TRBJ1-1, with 8 bases lining up with TRBD1. V was pared by 4 bases and J by 5 bases, with 9 bases of the junction left unmatched. CDR3 length: 15 residues. The germline gives CDR1 LNHNV, CDR2 YYDKDF (reference sequence). The CDR3 region has the DNA TGTGCCACCAGCAACGAAGACAGGGGCAGAACTGAAGCTTTCTTT. This translates into CATSNEDRGRTEAFF.

This chain uses TRBV19 with TRBJ1-2; no clear D. V gave up 7 bases and J gave up 5 bases, with 8 bases separating them. The CDR3 runs to 11 residues. From germline, CDR1 is LNHDA and CDR2 SQIVND (reference sequence). In nucleotides, the CDR3 is TGTGCCAGTACCGCGAGGTATGGCTACACCTTC. Its protein product is CASTARYGYTF.

The chain combines TRBV18 with TRBJ2-1; D remains ambiguous. Germline values: CDR1 KGHSH, CDR2 LQKENI. The V gene lost 0 bases and the J gene lost 6 bases, with 6 bases spanning the gap. CDR3 size: 13 residues. The CDR3 region is CASSPPSSNEQFF. The DNA of the CDR3 is TGTGCCAGCTCACCACCGTCTAGCAATGAGCAGTTCTTC.

The V gene is TRBV5-1, the J gene TRBJ2-5, with 12 bases fitting TRBD2. The CDR3 contains 16 residues. CDR1 and CDR2 (germline): SGHRS, YFSETQ. Trimming took 0 bases from V and 4 from J; bases not matched to a gene: 4. Here the CDR3 DNA reads TGCGCCAGCAGCTTGGAACTAGCGGGGGGCGGAGAGACCCAGTACTTC. It yields the protein CASSLELAGGGETQYF. Filled out from reference TRBV5-1 and TRBJ2-5, the complete variable domain reads KAGVTQTPRYLIKTRGQQVTLSCSPISGHRSVSWYQQTPGQGLQFLFEYFSETQRNKGNFPGRFSGRQFSNSRSEMNVSTLELGDSALYLCASSLELAGGGETQYFGPGTRLLVL.

In this sample, this clone turned up a few times. The rearrangement uses TRBV11-3 and TRBJ2-1; perhaps TRBD1 as D (5 bases). V lost 3 bases and J 5 bases, leaving 11 bases between the germline ends. The CDR3 runs 14 residues. The germline CDR1 and CDR2 sequences are SGHNT and YENEEA. The CDR3 sequence: CASSLGRYNNEQFF. The CDR3 nucleotides are TGTGCCAGCAGCTTGGGGCGGTATAACAATGAGCAGTTCTTC.

This sequence joins TRBV7-2 and TRBJ2-7; 8 nucleotides align to TRBD2. The V gene end was trimmed by 1 base and the J gene end by 3 bases; junction bases not matched to a gene: 5. CDR1 SGHTA and CDR2 FQGNSA come from the germline V gene. The CDR3 has 15 amino acids. The CDR3 reads CASSLVRAGVYEQYV. CDR3 coding DNA: TGTGCCAGCAGCTTAGTGCGAGCGGGAGTCTACGAGCAGTACGTC.

The chain is built from TRBV4-1 and TRBJ2-2, with 15 bases fitting TRBD2. Losses at the gene ends were 2 bases for V and 3 bases for J; bases not matched to a gene: 7. Per the germline V gene, CDR1 is MGHRA and CDR2 is YSYEKL. The CDR3 extends over 19 amino acids. CDR3 region: CASSQFSGLAGGHTGELFF. DNA for the CDR3: TGCGCCAGCAGCCAATTCTCAGGACTAGCGGGGGGGCACACCGGGGAGCTGTTTTTT.

The genes are TRBV5-4 and TRBJ1-2, with D perhaps matching TRBD1 (5 bases). V lost 4 bases, J lost 0 bases, and 13 bases lay in between. Germline CDR1 SGHNT, CDR2 YYREEE (reference sequence). The CDR3 covers 15 residues. This CDR3 is CASSPTAPANYGYTF. The CDR3 DNA follows: TGTGCCAGCAGCCCGACAGCCCCAGCTAACTATGGCTACACCTTC.

Only one count was recorded for this clone. This sequence joins TRBV2 and TRBJ1-2; 7 nucleotides agree with TRBD1. Trimming took 3 bases from V and 4 from J; bases not matched to a gene: 2. This CDR3 has 13 residues. Germline V gene sequence: CDR1 SNHLY, CDR2 FYNNEI. The CDR3: CASSDTGAYGYTF. DNA of the CDR3: TGTGCCAGCAGTGACACAGGGGCCTATGGCTACACCTTC.

The chain combines TRBV7-2 with TRBJ2-1; 7 bases match TRBD2. The J segment lost 6 bases and the V segment lost 5 bases, leaving 4 bases of the junction unmatched. The CDR3 sequence is 13 residues long. CDR1 is SGHTA and CDR2 is FQGNSA in the germline V gene. The CDR3 nucleotides are TGTGCCAGCAGCCGGACTAGTCTCAATGAGCAGTTCTTC. It codes for CASSRTSLNEQFF.

This chain joins TRBV20-1 and TRBJ1-1; no definite D call. Trimming cost V 6 bases and J 1 base, with 6 bases left between them. There are 11 residues in the CDR3. CDR1 and CDR2 (germline): DFQATT, SNEGSKA (reference sequence). The CDR3 region is CSAWGNTEAFF. Written as DNA, the CDR3 is TGCAGTGCGTGGGGGAACACTGAAGCTTTCTTT.

This clone has only one observation. The rearrangement links TRBV29-1 to TRBJ2-7; the D gene could be TRBD1 or TRBD2 (7 bases each). Germline CDR1 and CDR2: SQVTM and ANQGSEA. The CDR3 length is 13 residues. V gave up 4 bases and J gave up 6 bases, with 16 bases separating them. Here the CDR3 reads CSVVSRGGVEQYF. The DNA of the CDR3 is TGCAGCGTTGTCAGCAGGGGGGGGGTCGAGCAGTACTTC.

This chain links TRBV27 with TRBJ2-7; no reliable D call. V lost 5 bases to trimming and J lost 2 bases, with 16 bases between them. CDR1 and CDR2 (germline): MNHEY, SMNVEV (reference sequence). This CDR3 is built from 15 residues. DNA for the CDR3: TGTGCCAGCAGTCCGCGTCTCCTCGTCGCCTACGAGCAGTACTTC. Translating it yields CASSPRLLVAYEQYF.

The chain carries TRBV6-5 and TRBJ1-1; a weak D match, TRBD1 (6 bases). CDR1 and CDR2 from the germline V gene are MNHEY and SVGAGI. The V and J ends lost 4 bases and 0 bases respectively, with 9 bases between them. The CDR3 contains 14 residues. The CDR3 nucleotides are TGTGCCAGCAGTTCGGGACAACTGAACACTGAAGCTTTCTTT. It translates to CASSSGQLNTEAFF.

The CDR3 nucleotides are TGTGCCAGCAGCTTAGGGGTCAATAGCAATCAGCCCCAGCATTTT. Translating it yields CASSLGVNSNQPQHF. J is TRBJ1-5 and V is TRBV7-2; D not resolved. Germline values: CDR1 SGHTA, CDR2 FQGNSA. There are 15 residues in the CDR3. V dropped 1 base and J dropped 0 bases, with 7 bases sitting between them.

The V call is TRBV7-2, the J call TRBJ2-2, with D uncertain. Germline CDR1 is SGHTA and CDR2 is FQGNSA. This CDR3 region has 15 residues. The V and J ends lost 5 bases and 7 bases respectively, with 17 bases between them. CDR3 loop: CASSPDLVPLGELFF. DNA of the CDR3: TGTGCCAGCAGCCCCGACCTGGTACCGCTCGGGGAGCTGTTTTTT.

The chain employs TRBV30 and TRBJ2-5; 11 bases are shared with TRBD2. CDR3 length: 18 amino acids. The germline V gene encodes CDR1 GTSNPN and CDR2 SVGIG (reference sequence). The J segment lost 2 bases and the V segment lost 0 bases, leaving 11 bases of the junction unmatched. The CDR3 loop is CAWSVQTGTSGLQETQYF. CDR3 DNA sequence: TGTGCCTGGAGTGTACAAACCGGGACTAGCGGCCTACAAGAGACCCAGTACTTC.

The chain couples TRBV21-1 to TRBJ2-7; the table assigns TRBD1, which was not confirmed against the DNA. TRBV21-1 is recorded as a pseudogene. The CDR3 loop spans 14 amino acids. The CDR3: CASSKNTGSYEQYF. CDR3 coding DNA: TGTGCCAGCAGCAAAAACACAGGGTCCTACGAGCAGTACTTC.

The chain employs TRBV11-2 and TRBJ2-1; no definite D call. The CDR3 extends over 12 amino acids. V was shortened by 3 bases and J by 14 bases, with 14 bases between the two germline ends. Germline V CDR1 and CDR2: SGHAT, FQNNGV. CDR3 protein: CASSFLDSTEFF. Written as DNA, the CDR3 is TGTGCCAGCAGCTTCCTTGACTCCACCGAGTTCTTC.

The gene calls are TRBV7-8 and TRBJ1-2; no clear D gene. Germline lookup yields CDR1 SGHVS and CDR2 FQNEAQ. The CDR3 runs to 13 residues. The V end lost 1 base, the J end lost 9 bases, and 12 bases lay between the germline ends. The CDR3 is CASSLGGSPRYTF. CDR3 nucleotide sequence: TGTGCCAGCAGCTTAGGTGGGTCACCTCGCTACACCTTC.

The chain has TRBV27 and TRBJ1-4; a weak D match, TRBD1 (5 bases). CDR1 and CDR2 from the germline V gene are MNHEY and SMNVEV (reference sequence). This CDR3 is 15 amino acids long. With 7 bases removed from V and 6 bases from J, the gap between germline ends came to 18 bases. As DNA, the CDR3 is TGTGCCAGCAAATCTCTGGGGAGGGGAGATGAAAAACTGTTTTTT. It encodes CASKSLGRGDEKLFF.

The chain couples TRBV14 to TRBJ2-3; D gene ambiguous. Trimming left V 1 base short and J 3 bases short, with 14 bases between. The CDR3 has 16 amino acids. Germline lookup yields CDR1 SGHDN and CDR2 FVKESK. The CDR3 DNA follows: TGTGCCAGCAGCCAAGGGTGGGCATCAGGAACAGATACGCAGTATTTT. Its protein product is CASSQGWASGTDTQYF.

This sequence joins TRBV11-2 and TRBJ2-3, with a tentative D call TRBD1 (6 bases). V lost 3 bases and J 6 bases, leaving 7 bases between the germline ends. Germline lookup yields CDR1 SGHAT and CDR2 FQNNGV. The CDR3 sequence is 12 residues long. The DNA for the CDR3 is TGTGCCAGCAGCTTCAGGGGTGATACGCAGTATTTT. Its protein is CASSFRGDTQYF.

The chain has TRBV30 and TRBJ1-5; no definite D call. In germline, CDR1 is GTSNPN, CDR2 SVGIG (reference sequence). Trimming took 0 bases from V and 6 from J, leaving 12 bases between them. The CDR3 runs 14 residues. The CDR3 coding sequence is TGTGCCTGGAGTGTACTGTCTGGGAGTCAGCCCCAGCATTTT. Amino acids: CAWSVLSGSQPQHF.

This clone was detected only once. This sequence joins TRBV7-2 and TRBJ2-7; 9 positions match TRBD1. V gave up 4 bases and J gave up 4 bases; unmatched junction bases: 8. This CDR3 contains 15 residues. CDR1 and CDR2 from the germline V gene are SGHTA and FQGNSA. The CDR3 sequence is CASSSPDRGGYEQYF. The CDR3 coding sequence is TGTGCCAGCAGCTCTCCGGACAGGGGCGGATACGAGCAGTACTTC.